This T cell receptor (beta chain) came from a study of cytomegalovirus exposure and HLA in healthy donors. Germline lookup yields CDR1 MDHEN and CDR2 SYDVKM. Losses at the gene ends were 2 bases for V and 3 bases for J; bases not matched to a gene: 10. The CDR3 has 19 amino acids. The PCR used 60 Vbeta and 13 Jbeta primers. Assay used: immunoSEQ multiplex PCR; TCRdb lists only in-frame clones, some missing. The sample holds about 190,000 clones, 75% to 85% seen once. The sequence was collected from a woman aged 30 to 39 in good health and CMV-seropositive. The J gene is TRBJ2-3, the V gene TRBV28, with 14 nucleotides matching TRBD2. Sequencing was done on a sample of PBMCs. CDR3 sequence reads: CASSLTYGLAGGSTDTQYF. As DNA, the CDR3 is TGTGCCAGCAGTTTAACCTACGGACTAGCGGGAGGCAGTACAGATACGCAGTATTTT.